This TCR beta chain was identified in a study of cytomegalovirus exposure and HLA in healthy donors. Study-wide points: In vitro experiments confirmed that three CMV-associated chains were specific for CMV antigens. Overall, approximately 150 TCR beta chains were annotated as cytomegalovirus-associated.

Worth noting for this clone: Its antigen is currently unknown.

Measured with immunoSEQ multiplex PCR; TCRdb has only the in-frame clones, and not every one. The sample records approximately 120,000 clones, roughly nine tenths being singletons. V was clipped by 2 bases and J by 2 bases; unmatched bases: 6. The length of the CDR3 is 17 residues. Germline assignment: CDR1 MNHNS and CDR2 SASEGT. V gene TRBV6-1 combines with J gene TRBJ2-7; TRBD2 matches at 13 bases. Material for sequencing was PBMCs. The clonotype originates from a woman under 30 in good health and CMV-seronegative. The CDR3 here is CASSEYEGLAGTYEQYF. CDR3 sequence (DNA): TGTGCCAGCAGTGAATACGAGGGACTAGCGGGGACCTACGAGCAGTACTTC.